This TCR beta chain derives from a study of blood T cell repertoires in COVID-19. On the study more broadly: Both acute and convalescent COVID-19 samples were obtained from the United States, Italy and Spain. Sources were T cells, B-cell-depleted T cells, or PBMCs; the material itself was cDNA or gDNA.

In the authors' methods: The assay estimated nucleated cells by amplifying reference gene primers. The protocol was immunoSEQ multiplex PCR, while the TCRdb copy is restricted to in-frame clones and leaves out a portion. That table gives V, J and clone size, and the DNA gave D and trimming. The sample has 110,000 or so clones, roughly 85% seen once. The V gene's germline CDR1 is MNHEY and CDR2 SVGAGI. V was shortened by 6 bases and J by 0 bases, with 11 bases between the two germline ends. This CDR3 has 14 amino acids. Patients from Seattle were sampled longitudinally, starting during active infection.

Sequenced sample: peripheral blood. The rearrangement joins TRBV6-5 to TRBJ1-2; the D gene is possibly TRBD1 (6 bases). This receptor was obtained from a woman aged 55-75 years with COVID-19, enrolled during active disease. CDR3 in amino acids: CASRTGTPNYGYTF. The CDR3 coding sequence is TGTGCCAGCAGGACCGGGACACCTAACTATGGCTACACCTTC.